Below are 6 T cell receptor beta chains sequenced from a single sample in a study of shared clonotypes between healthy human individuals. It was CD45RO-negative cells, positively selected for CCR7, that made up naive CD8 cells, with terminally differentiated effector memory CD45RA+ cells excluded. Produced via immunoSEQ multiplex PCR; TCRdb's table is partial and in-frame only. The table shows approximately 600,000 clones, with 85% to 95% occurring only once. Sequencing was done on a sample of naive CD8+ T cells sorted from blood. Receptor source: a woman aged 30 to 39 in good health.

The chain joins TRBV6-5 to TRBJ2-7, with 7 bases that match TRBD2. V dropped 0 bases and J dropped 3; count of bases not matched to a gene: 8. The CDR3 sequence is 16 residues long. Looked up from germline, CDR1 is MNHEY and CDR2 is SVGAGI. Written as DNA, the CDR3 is TGTGCCAGCAGTTACTCGAAGGGGACTAACCTCTACGAGCAGTACTTC. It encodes CASSYSKGTNLYEQYF.

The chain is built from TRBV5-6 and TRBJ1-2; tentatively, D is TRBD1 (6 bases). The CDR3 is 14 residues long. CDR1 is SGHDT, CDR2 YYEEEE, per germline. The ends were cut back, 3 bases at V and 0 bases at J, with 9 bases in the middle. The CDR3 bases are TGTGCCAGCAGCTGGGGGACAACTAACTATGGCTACACCTTC. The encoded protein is CASSWGTTNYGYTF.

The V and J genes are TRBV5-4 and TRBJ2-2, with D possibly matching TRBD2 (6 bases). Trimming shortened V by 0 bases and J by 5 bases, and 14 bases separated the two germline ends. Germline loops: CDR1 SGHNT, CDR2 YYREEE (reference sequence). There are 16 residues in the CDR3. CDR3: CASSLVPGVRTGELFF. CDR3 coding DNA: TGTGCCAGCAGCTTGGTTCCGGGGGTGAGGACCGGGGAGCTGTTTTTT. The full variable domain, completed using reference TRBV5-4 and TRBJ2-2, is ETGVTQSPTHLIKTRGQQVTLRCSSQSGHNTVSWYQQALGQGPQFIFQYYREEENGRGNFPPRFSGLQFPNYSSELNVNALELDDSALYLCASSLVPGVRTGELFFGEGSRLTVL.

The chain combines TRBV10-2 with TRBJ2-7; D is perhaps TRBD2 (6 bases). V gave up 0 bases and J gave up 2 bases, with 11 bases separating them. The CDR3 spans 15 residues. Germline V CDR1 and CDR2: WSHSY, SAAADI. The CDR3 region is CASSESPGGTYEQYF. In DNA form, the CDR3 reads TGCGCCAGCAGTGAGTCTCCCGGGGGTACCTACGAGCAGTACTTC.

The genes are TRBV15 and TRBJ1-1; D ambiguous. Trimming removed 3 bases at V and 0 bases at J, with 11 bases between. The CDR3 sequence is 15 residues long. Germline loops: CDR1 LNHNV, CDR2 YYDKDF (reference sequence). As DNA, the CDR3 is TGTGCCACCAGCAGTAGCGGTCTGATGAACACTGAAGCTTTCTTT. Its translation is CATSSSGLMNTEAFF. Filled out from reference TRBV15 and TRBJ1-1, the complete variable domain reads DAMVIQNPRYQVTQFGKPVTLSCSQTLNHNVMYWYQQKSSQAPKLLFHYYDKDFNNEADTPDNFQSRRPNTSFCFLDIRSPGLGDTAMYLCATSSSGLMNTEAFFGQGTRLTVV.

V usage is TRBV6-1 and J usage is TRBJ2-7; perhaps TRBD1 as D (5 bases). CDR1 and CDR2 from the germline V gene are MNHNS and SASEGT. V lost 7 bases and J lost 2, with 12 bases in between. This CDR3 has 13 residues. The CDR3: CASTATETYEQYF. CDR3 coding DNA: TGTGCCAGCACCGCGACAGAAACCTACGAGCAGTACTTC.